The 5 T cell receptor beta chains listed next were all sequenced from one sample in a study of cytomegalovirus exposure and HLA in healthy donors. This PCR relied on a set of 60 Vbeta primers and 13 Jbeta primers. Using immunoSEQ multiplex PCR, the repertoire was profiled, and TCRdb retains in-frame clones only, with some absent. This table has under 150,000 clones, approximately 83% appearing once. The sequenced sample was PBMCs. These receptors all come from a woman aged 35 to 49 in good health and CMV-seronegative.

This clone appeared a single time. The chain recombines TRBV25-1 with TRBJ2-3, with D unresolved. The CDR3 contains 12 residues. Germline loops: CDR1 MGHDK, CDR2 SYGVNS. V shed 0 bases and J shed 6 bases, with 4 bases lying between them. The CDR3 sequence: CASSEYSDTQYF. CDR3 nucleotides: TGTGCCAGCAGTGAATATAGTGATACGCAGTATTTT.

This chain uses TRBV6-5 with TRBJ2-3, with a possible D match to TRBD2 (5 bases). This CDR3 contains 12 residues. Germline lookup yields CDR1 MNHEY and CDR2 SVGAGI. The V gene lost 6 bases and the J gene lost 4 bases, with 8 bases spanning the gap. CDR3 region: CASSPSPDTQYF. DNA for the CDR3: TGTGCCAGCAGCCCTAGCCCAGATACGCAGTATTTT.

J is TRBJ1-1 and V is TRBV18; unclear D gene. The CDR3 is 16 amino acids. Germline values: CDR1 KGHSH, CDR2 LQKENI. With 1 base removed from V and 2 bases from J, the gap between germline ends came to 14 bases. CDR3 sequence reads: CASSPRAPSVNTEAFF. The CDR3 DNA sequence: TGTGCCAGCTCACCACGGGCCCCCTCAGTCAACACTGAAGCTTTCTTT.

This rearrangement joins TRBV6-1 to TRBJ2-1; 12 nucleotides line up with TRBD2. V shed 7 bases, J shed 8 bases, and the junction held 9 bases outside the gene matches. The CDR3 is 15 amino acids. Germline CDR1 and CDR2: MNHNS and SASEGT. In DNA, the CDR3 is TGTGCCAGCACCGTACTAGCGGGGGGCATCTATGAGCAGTTCTTC. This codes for CASTVLAGGIYEQFF.

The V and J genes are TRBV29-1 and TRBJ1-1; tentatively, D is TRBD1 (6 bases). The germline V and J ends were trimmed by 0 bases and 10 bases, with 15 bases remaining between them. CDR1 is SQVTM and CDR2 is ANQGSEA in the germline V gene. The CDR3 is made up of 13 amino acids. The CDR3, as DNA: TGCAGCGTTGAAGATCTTACAGGGACGCGAGCTTTCTTT. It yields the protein CSVEDLTGTRAFF. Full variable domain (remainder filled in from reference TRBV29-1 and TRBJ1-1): SAVISQKPSRDICQRGTSLTIQCQVDSQVTMMFWYRQQPGQSLTLIATANQGSEATYESGFVIDKFPISRPNLTFSTLTVSNMSPEDSSIYLCSVEDLTGTRAFFGQGTRLTVV.